The 26 T cell receptor beta chains presented below share a single source sample, sequenced in a study of blood T cell repertoires in COVID-19. The protocol was immunoSEQ multiplex PCR, while the TCRdb copy is restricted to in-frame clones and leaves out a portion. The table records approximately 260,000 clones, approximately 88% of them present only once. Sequencing input: peripheral blood. The receptors were gathered from a man in his fifties or sixties with acute or convalescent COVID-19.

The chain uses TRBV14 and TRBJ2-3, with D possibly TRBD2 on 6 matching bases. Germline V lookup: CDR1 SGHDN, CDR2 FVKESK. The V and J ends lost 4 bases and 0 bases respectively, with 8 bases between them. This CDR3 spans 14 amino acids. Written as DNA, the CDR3 is TGTGCCAGCAGCCCGGGACTCAGCACAGATACGCAGTATTTT. Protein sequence: CASSPGLSTDTQYF.

This clone was counted only a few times. The chain uses TRBV2 and TRBJ2-1; 8 bases line up with TRBD2. Losses at the gene ends were 5 bases for V and 9 bases for J; bases not matched to a gene: 3. The CDR3 length is 12 residues. The germline gives CDR1 SNHLY, CDR2 FYNNEI. The CDR3 region is CASSPREGEQFF. CDR3 nucleotides: TGTGCCAGCAGTCCTCGGGAGGGTGAGCAGTTCTTC.

The genes are TRBV3-1 (or the pseudogene TRBV3-2) and TRBJ2-7, with D possibly TRBD1 on 6 matching bases. This CDR3 has 13 amino acids. The germline CDR1 and CDR2 sequences are LGHDT and YNNKEL (reference sequence). The ends were cut back, 8 bases at V and 2 bases at J, with 13 bases in the middle. The CDR3, as DNA: TGTGCCAGCGGGGACATTGCTACCTACGAGCAGTACTTC. As protein: CASGDIATYEQYF.

The chain links TRBV4-2 to TRBJ2-7; 7 bases agree with TRBD2. This CDR3 comprises 16 residues. Germline CDR1 is LGHNA and CDR2 is YNFKEQ. V lost 2 bases to trimming and J lost 2 bases; unmatched junction nucleotides: 9. Here the CDR3 reads CASSQPPERGAYEQYF. The DNA of the CDR3 is TGTGCCAGCAGCCAACCTCCCGAGCGGGGAGCCTACGAGCAGTACTTC.

This sequence joins TRBV30 and TRBJ1-4, with D hard to call. The CDR3 runs to 16 residues. The V end lost 0 bases, the J end lost 0 bases, and 11 bases lay between the germline ends. Looked up from germline, CDR1 is GTSNPN and CDR2 is SVGIG (reference sequence). CDR3 amino acids: CAWSVGGSATNEKLFF. The CDR3 DNA follows: TGTGCCTGGAGTGTCGGCGGTAGTGCAACTAATGAAAAACTGTTTTTT. Full variable domain (rest looked up from reference TRBV30 and TRBJ1-4): SQTIHQWPATLVQPVGSPLSLECTVEGTSNPNLYWYRQAAGRGLQLLFYSVGIGQISSEVPQNLSASRPQDRQFILSSKKLLLSDSGFYLCAWSVGGSATNEKLFFGSGTQLSVL.

The chain is built from TRBV7-8 and TRBJ2-1, with 9 bases lining up with TRBD2. The ends lost 5 bases at V and 2 bases at J; junction bases unmatched: 4. The CDR3 contains 15 residues. Germline V CDR1 and CDR2: SGHVS, FQNEAQ. CDR3 amino acids: CASSDSGGTYNEQFF. CDR3 sequence (DNA): TGTGCCAGCAGCGATAGCGGGGGTACCTACAATGAGCAGTTCTTC.

The V call is TRBV7-6, the J call TRBJ1-1; 9 nucleotides align to TRBD1. This CDR3 contains 17 residues. Trimming took 3 bases from V and 7 from J; bases not matched to a gene: 15. Germline values: CDR1 SGHVS, CDR2 FNYEAQ. CDR3 nucleotides: TGTGCCAGCAGCTTCCTTGGGACAGGGACTCCGGGCAGTGAAGCTTTCTTT. Protein: CASSFLGTGTPGSEAFF.

The chain has TRBV30 and TRBJ1-5; 7 nucleotides align to TRBD1. The J segment lost 6 bases and the V segment lost 0 bases, leaving 5 bases of the junction unmatched. This CDR3 is 14 amino acids long. Germline-derived CDR1 and CDR2 are GTSNPN and SVGIG (reference sequence). The CDR3 coding sequence is TGTGCCTGGAGTGTACTAGGGGGCGGTCAGCCCCAGCATTTT. This translates into CAWSVLGGGQPQHF.

In DNA form, the CDR3 reads TGTGCCAGCAGCTTTGCAGCTGGCCTAGCTTTGACAGATACGCAGTATTTT. Its protein product is CASSFAAGLALTDTQYF. V gene TRBV7-9 combines with J gene TRBJ2-3; D possibly corresponds to TRBD2 (5 bases). V dropped 3 bases and J dropped 3 bases, with 19 bases sitting between them. Looked up from germline, CDR1 is SEHNR and CDR2 is FQNEAQ (reference sequence). This CDR3 has 17 residues.

The chain carries TRBV7-9 and TRBJ1-6; TRBD1 agrees at 7 bases. Germline V lookup: CDR1 SEHNR, CDR2 FQNEAQ (reference sequence). The CDR3 has 15 amino acids. Germline trimming cut 1 base from V and 7 bases from J; bases unmatched to any gene: 4. CDR3 in DNA: TGTGCCAGCAGCTTAGACGGGACAGCCAATTCACCCCTCCACTTT. It codes for CASSLDGTANSPLHF.

The rearrangement links TRBV5-8 to TRBJ1-2; D is undetermined. V lost 4 bases and J 4 bases, leaving 11 bases between the germline ends. CDR1 is SGHTS and CDR2 is YDEGEE in the germline V gene. CDR3 length equals 13 residues. Here the CDR3 DNA reads TGTGCCAGCAGCAGCCGGGAACTCTATGGCTACACCTTC. Amino acids: CASSSRELYGYTF.

J is TRBJ2-7 and V is TRBV10-2, with D maybe TRBD1 (6 bases). Trimming took off 2 bases at V and 3 bases at J, with 11 bases between the two ends. CDR3 length equals 14 residues. CDR1 and CDR2 from the germline V gene are WSHSY and SAAADI. The CDR3 here is CASSESRGDYEQYF. In DNA form, the CDR3 reads TGCGCCAGCAGTGAGAGCAGGGGCGACTACGAGCAGTACTTC.

The rearrangement links TRBV5-8 to TRBJ1-1; no firm D call. The V gene's germline CDR1 is SGHTS and CDR2 YDEGEE. Trimming removed 2 bases from V and 10 bases from J, with 15 bases in between. CDR3 length: 13 amino acids. The CDR3 loop is CASSFEPGGRAFF. In nucleotides, the CDR3 is TGTGCCAGCAGCTTTGAGCCGGGAGGGCGAGCTTTCTTT.

The chain carries TRBV19 and TRBJ2-7, with D possibly TRBD1 on 5 matching bases. V lost 9 bases and J lost 7, with 28 bases in between. The CDR3 covers 16 residues. Germline V lookup: CDR1 LNHDA, CDR2 SQIVND (reference sequence). The DNA of the CDR3 is TGTGCCAGCGGCCCTTTACCGTCAGGGCCGGGTGGGGAGCAGTACTTC. Translating gives CASGPLPSGPGGEQYF.

The chain recombines TRBV19 with TRBJ2-7, with 10 nucleotides matching TRBD1. V shed 5 bases, J shed 5 bases, and the junction held 9 bases outside the gene matches. Germline values: CDR1 LNHDA, CDR2 SQIVND (reference sequence). The CDR3 totals 15 residues. The DNA for the CDR3 is TGTGCCAGTAGTGTCCGGGACAGGGGATTCAACGAGCAGTACTTC. This gives the protein CASSVRDRGFNEQYF. The full variable domain, in which reference TRBV19 and TRBJ2-7 provide the parts outside the CDR3, is DGGITQSPKYLFRKEGQNVTLSCEQNLNHDAMYWYRQDPGQGLRLIYYSQIVNDFQKGDIAEGYSVSREKKESFPLTVTSAQKNPTAFYLCASSVRDRGFNEQYFGPGTRLTVT.

This clone was seen a handful of times. Other DNA sequences in this specimen translate into the identical CDR3. J is TRBJ2-7 and V is TRBV19; TRBD2 is a possible D gene (6 bases). Trimming cost V 3 bases and J 2 bases, with 11 bases left between them. Germline lookup yields CDR1 LNHDA and CDR2 SQIVND (reference sequence). CDR3 length: 14 amino acids. The CDR3 sequence is CASSIGAGTYEQYF. The CDR3 nucleotides are TGTGCCAGTAGTATCGGGGCGGGGACCTACGAGCAGTACTTC.

The chain couples TRBV19 to TRBJ1-4; D may be TRBD1 (6 bases). Trimming stripped 5 bases from V and 3 bases from J, with 13 bases between. This CDR3 has 15 residues. CDR1 is LNHDA and CDR2 is SQIVND in the germline V gene (reference sequence). CDR3: CASSLQTGANEKLFF. DNA for the CDR3: TGTGCCAGTAGTCTACAGACAGGCGCTAATGAAAAACTGTTTTTT.

V is TRBV6-5 and J is TRBJ1-1; the D gene is possibly TRBD1 (5 bases). Germline V gene sequence: CDR1 MNHEY, CDR2 SVGAGI. The ends were cut back, 0 bases at V and 5 bases at J, with 10 bases in the middle. The CDR3 loop spans 14 amino acids. The CDR3 loop reads CASSYSGGGTEAFF. The CDR3 DNA reads as TGTGCCAGCAGTTACTCCGGGGGAGGGACTGAAGCTTTCTTT.

J is TRBJ2-5 and V is TRBV6-2 or TRBV6-3; D possibly corresponds to TRBD1 (5 bases). V shed 2 bases and J shed 9 bases, with 16 bases lying between them. The CDR3 is 14 residues long. Germline V gene data show CDR1 as MNHEY and CDR2 as SVGEGT. For the CDR3, the DNA is TGTGCCAGCAGTTACGTTGGGGCAGCCCTTTCCCAGTACTTC. As protein: CASSYVGAALSQYF.

J is TRBJ1-1 and V is TRBV5-6; 7 positions match TRBD1. Trimming removed 4 bases from V and 11 bases from J; junction bases left unmatched: 8. CDR3 length: 12 residues. Germline V gene sequence: CDR1 SGHDT, CDR2 YYEEEE. The CDR3 coding sequence is TGTGCCAGCAGCAAGGGGGCGCTGGAGGCTTTCTTT. Translating gives CASSKGALEAFF.

The genes are TRBV2 and TRBJ2-5, with TRBD1 matching 7 bases. V lost 7 bases and J lost 2; bases outside the gene matches: 4. The CDR3 extends over 13 amino acids. The germline gives CDR1 SNHLY, CDR2 FYNNEI. The CDR3 sequence: CASKGQRQETQYF. The CDR3 DNA follows: TGTGCCAGCAAGGGACAGCGTCAAGAGACCCAGTACTTC. Full variable domain (missing parts from reference TRBV2 and TRBJ2-5): EPEVTQTPSHQVTQMGQEVILRCVPISNHLYFYWYRQILGQKVEFLVSFYNNEISEKSEIFDDQFSVERPDGSNFTLKIRSTKLEDSAMYFCASKGQRQETQYFGPGTRLLVL.

This clone was detected once. The chain employs TRBV11-2 and TRBJ2-1; TRBD2 might be the D (6 bases). CDR3 size: 16 residues. CDR1 is SGHAT, CDR2 FQNNGV, per germline. V was cut by 3 bases and J by 3 bases, with 15 bases left in between. CDR3 region: CASSFTFGAGYNEQFF. CDR3 in DNA: TGTGCCAGCAGCTTTACTTTTGGAGCGGGCTACAATGAGCAGTTCTTC.

This sequence joins TRBV18 and TRBJ2-5; D uncertain. Germline V lookup: CDR1 KGHSH, CDR2 LQKENI. The CDR3 has 13 residues. V gave up 5 bases and J gave up 1 base, with 8 bases separating them. The CDR3 region is CASSALVQETQYF. As DNA, the CDR3 is TGTGCCAGCTCAGCCCTAGTCCAAGAGACCCAGTACTTC.

The chain joins TRBV7-8 to TRBJ1-4; tentatively, D is TRBD1 (5 bases). The CDR3 runs to 15 residues. Trimming pared 0 bases from V and 3 bases from J, leaving 8 bases between. From germline, CDR1 is SGHVS and CDR2 FQNEAQ. The CDR3 here is CASSLAGQPNEKLFF. CDR3 DNA sequence: TGTGCCAGCAGCTTAGCGGGGCAGCCTAATGAAAAACTGTTTTTT.

The V call is TRBV5-1, the J call TRBJ2-1; 10 bases line up with TRBD2. V was clipped by 4 bases and J by 8 bases; unmatched bases: 9. This CDR3 spans 15 amino acids. The germline gives CDR1 SGHRS, CDR2 YFSETQ. CDR3 region: CASSASSGGVDEQFF. CDR3 DNA sequence: TGCGCCAGCAGCGCCTCTAGCGGGGGTGTGGATGAGCAGTTCTTC. Complete variable domain (other parts from reference TRBV5-1 and TRBJ2-1): KAGVTQTPRYLIKTRGQQVTLSCSPISGHRSVSWYQQTPGQGLQFLFEYFSETQRNKGNFPGRFSGRQFSNSRSEMNVSTLELGDSALYLCASSASSGGVDEQFFGPGTRLTVL.

This clone turned up a few times. The genes are TRBV29-1 and TRBJ1-1; D gene uncertain. Looked up from germline, CDR1 is SQVTM and CDR2 is ANQGSEA. Trimming removed 4 bases at V and 4 bases at J, with 4 bases between. CDR3 size: 10 residues. The CDR3 here is CSVVSTEAFF. CDR3 nucleotides: TGCAGCGTTGTGAGCACTGAAGCTTTCTTT.